This is a list of T cell receptor beta chains from one sample in a study of long-term antiretroviral therapy in people with HIV. The repertoire was sequenced with immunoSEQ multiplex PCR; TCRdb's copy has only in-frame clones and lacks some. The sample holds about 15,000 clones; about 80% are singletons and the top ten take approximately 16%. The sample consisted of unsorted PBMCs, taken just before starting antiretroviral therapy. The origin of the receptors is a man in his forties with HIV. CDR3s include the opening cysteine and the closing phenylalanine or tryptophan. The D gene is left open where the match is weak. The listing skips clone size in some rows; elsewhere it reads once, few, many or a size class.

-,TRBJ1-2,-,TRBV7-9,TGTGCCAGCAGCCGAATAACAGACAGTGGCTACACCTTC,CASSRITDSGYTF
-,TRBJ1-2,-,TRBV30,TGTGCCTGGAGTTGGCAGGGGAGTTTGAGAGGCTACACCTTC,CAWSWQGSLRGYTF
-,TRBJ2-5,-,TRBV4-1,TGCGCCAGCAGCCGTGAGGGAGAGACCCAGTACTTC,CASSREGETQYF
-,TRBJ1-3,-,TRBV5-4,TGTGCCAGCAGCTTATCAGGCTCTGGAAACACCATATATTTT,CASSLSGSGNTIYF
-,TRBJ2-7,-,TRBV7-8,TGTGCCAGCAGCTTAGGTTCCTACGAGCAGTACTTC,CASSLGSYEQYF
-,TRBJ1-1,-,TRBV11-3,TGTGCCAGCAGCTTAGGTGGATTGGCAGAAGAAGCTTTCTTT,CASSLGGLAEEAFF
-,TRBJ2-3,-,TRBV7-3,TGTGCCAGCAGCCAGGGGCGCGGGGGTGGTAGCACGCAGTATTTT,CASSQGRGGGSTQYF
few,TRBJ2-7,-,TRBV7-6,TGTGCCAGCAGCTCCTTCTCCTACGAGCAGTACTTC,CASSSFSYEQYF
-,TRBJ2-2,-,TRBV18,TGTGCCAGCTCACCAACTGGGGGAGACACCGGGGAGCTGTTTTTT,CASSPTGGDTGELFF
-,TRBJ2-7,-,TRBV7-9,TGTGCCAGCAGCTCCTACCGGGACCCCGTGTACGAGCAGTACTTC,CASSSYRDPVYEQYF
-,TRBJ1-6,-,TRBV5-6,TGTGCCAGCAGCGCGCTGAAGGGATCCTATAATTCACCCCTCCACTTT,CASSALKGSYNSPLHF
-,TRBJ1-4,TRBD1,TRBV11-2,TGTGCCAGCAGCTTATTTCAGGGGGCGAGTGAAAAACTGTTTTTT,CASSLFQGASEKLFF
-,TRBJ2-6,-,TRBV5-1,TGCGCCAGCAGCTTGTCTGGGACGGAAAGCTCTGGGGCCAACGTCCTGACTTTC,CASSLSGTESSGANVLTF
-,TRBJ1-1,-,TRBV9,TGTGCCAGCAGCGTGGCCGGCGGCAACACTGAAGCTTTCTTT,CASSVAGGNTEAFF
-,TRBJ1-3,TRBD1,TRBV4-1,TGCGCCAGCAGCCAAGGACAGGGAGAAACTGGAAACACCATATATTTT,CASSQGQGETGNTIYF
-,TRBJ1-1,-,TRBV10-2,TGCGCCAGCAGGGAAAACACAAACACTGAAGCTTTCTTT,CASRENTNTEAFF
-,TRBJ2-5,TRBD1,TRBV11-2,TGTGCCAGCAGTAGGGACAGGGGTGAGACCCAGTACTTC,CASSRDRGETQYF
-,TRBJ1-4,-,TRBV5-8,TGTGCCAGCAGCTTGGGGCACTTTGCAACTAATGAAAAACTGTTTTTT,CASSLGHFATNEKLFF
-,TRBJ2-1,-,TRBV7-3,TGTGCCAGCAGCGACTCCCCTTGGGCGGGCTACAATGAGCAGTTCTTC,CASSDSPWAGYNEQFF
-,TRBJ2-7,-,TRBV5-1,TGCGCCAGCAGCTTCATGTCAGGTAACTACGAGCAGTACTTC,CASSFMSGNYEQYF
few,TRBJ1-6,-,TRBV4-1,TGCGCCAGCAGCCATCCGGACAGCCCCCATTCACCCCTCCACTTT,CASSHPDSPHSPLHF
few,TRBJ2-6,-,TRBV19,TGTGCCAGTAGTATTGTCTGGTTACAGGCCACCTCTGGGGCCAACGTCCTGACTTTC,CASSIVWLQATSGANVLTF
-,TRBJ1-2,TRBD1,TRBV18,TGTGCCAGCTCACCACAACAGGAACTTGACAGGGATAATGGCTACACCTTC,CASSPQQELDRDNGYTF
-,TRBJ2-7,TRBD2,TRBV5-1,TGCGCCAGCAGCTTGCGGACTAGCGGGAGGGATACCGAGCAGTACTTC,CASSLRTSGRDTEQYF
-,TRBJ1-3,-,TRBV9,TGTGCCAGCAGCGTAGAAACAGCGAGACTTGGAAACACCATATATTTT,CASSVETARLGNTIYF
-,TRBJ2-1,TRBD2,TRBV7-8,TGTGCCAGCAGCCCCTTGTCGGGCGGGAGCTCCTACAATGAGCAGTTCTTC,CASSPLSGGSSYNEQFF
-,TRBJ2-7,TRBD1,TRBV27,TGTGCCAGCAGTGTGAAACGACAGGGGGGGACCTACGAGCAGTACTTC,CASSVKRQGGTYEQYF
-,TRBJ1-4,-,TRBV5-5,TGTGCCAGCAGCTTGGAAGGGACGGGGAATGAAAAACTGTTTTTT,CASSLEGTGNEKLFF